Below are 3 T cell receptor beta chains sequenced from a single sample in a study of OX40 agonist ivuxolimab in advanced cancers. The data were produced by immunoSEQ multiplex PCR, yet TCRdb's version contains in-frame clones alone and is incomplete. The table has around 68,000 clones, 86% seen once. The sample consisted of CD4+ or CD8+ T cells sorted from blood, taken in a trial of the OX40 agonist ivuxolimab. These receptors all come from an adult with an advanced solid tumor such as melanoma, head and neck, liver or kidney cancer.

The chain combines TRBV7-9 with TRBJ2-1; D is unresolved. This CDR3 contains 16 residues. Per the germline V gene, CDR1 is SEHNR and CDR2 is FQNEAQ (reference sequence). Trimming took off 0 bases at V and 4 bases at J, with 13 bases between the two ends. CDR3 sequence: CASSLAIGAIYNEQFF. CDR3 DNA: TGTGCCAGCAGCTTAGCGATAGGAGCCATTTACAATGAGCAGTTCTTC.

This chain joins TRBV7-9 and TRBJ2-3; D gene ambiguous. This CDR3 is built from 14 residues. V was pared by 0 bases and J by 0 bases, with 4 bases between. From germline, CDR1 is SEHNR and CDR2 FQNEAQ (reference sequence). DNA for the CDR3: TGTGCCAGCAGCTTAGCGGCTAGCACAGATACGCAGTATTTT. Translation: CASSLAASTDTQYF.

The genes are TRBV14 and TRBJ2-1; 8 bases map to TRBD2. The CDR3 consists of 13 residues. Germline V gene sequence: CDR1 SGHDN, CDR2 FVKESK. V dropped 5 bases and J dropped 12; count of bases not matched to a gene: 9. The DNA of the CDR3 is TGTGCCAGCAGCGTAGCGGGGACCAGAGTGCAGTTCTTC. It codes for CASSVAGTRVQFF.